This TCR beta chain is drawn from a study of response to subunit inactivated influenza vaccine. A single record per CDR3 protein comes from TCRdb applying MiXCR to the RT-PCR reads. The sample yields around 850,000 distinct CDR3 sequences, roughly 20% seen once. The CDR3 runs 15 residues. Trimming left V 3 bases short and J 6 bases short, with 12 bases between. CDR1 and CDR2 from the germline V gene are MNHNS and SASEGT. This sequence originates from a man aged 45 to 65 who received an inactivated influenza vaccine. The sample consisted of PBMCs from blood, taken around 5 days after vaccination. The V and J genes are TRBV6-1 and TRBJ1-6, with D maybe TRBD1 (5 bases). The CDR3 region has the DNA TGTGCCAGCAGTGATCTTTTCGGGGCTAATTCACCCCTCCACTTT. The encoded protein is CASSDLFGANSPLHF.